This TCR beta chain was sequenced in a study of control samples from healthy donors and cancer patients. Deletions cut 8 bases from V and 4 bases from J, with 17 bases between. Germline CDR1 MNHEY, CDR2 SVGAGI. CDR3 length: 14 residues. Method: immunoSEQ multiplex PCR; TCRdb's copy keeps in-frame clones and lacks some. The top ten hold approximately 0.7% of the sample, which has some 160,000 clones, roughly nine tenths seen once. The sequencing input was blood. V usage is TRBV6-5 and J usage is TRBJ2-5, with D perhaps matching TRBD1 or TRBD2 (5 bases each). This sequence was found in a woman between 25 and 40 years old in good health. The CDR3 region is CASGSLQGAETQYF. DNA for the CDR3: TGTGCCAGCGGATCCTTGCAGGGAGCAGAGACCCAGTACTTC.